This is a list of T cell receptor beta chains from one sample in a study of neurological immune-mediated disorders. In TCRdb, the 5' RACE reads were re-called with MiXCR into one record per CDR3 protein. Of tens of thousands of distinct CDR3 sequences listed, about 9.3% are singletons. The sequencing input was PBMCs. Source of these receptors: a man aged 40-49 years in good health. Both conserved end residues are part of each CDR3. A D gene is named only where the DNA matches it firmly. The size entry is marked missing in some rows and otherwise reads once, few, many or a size class.

cdr3_length j_call clone_size v_call d_call cdr3_nt cdr3_aa
14 TRBJ2-3 many TRBV5-4 . TGTGCCAGCAGCCCCCCCCGGGGTACAGATACGCAGTATTTT CASSPPRGTDTQYF
14 TRBJ2-4 many TRBV20-1 TRBD2 TGCAGTGCTAGCGGGGGGGCCGCCAAAAACATTCAGTACTTC CSASGGAAKNIQYF
15 TRBJ1-2 many TRBV12-3/TRBV12-4 TRBD1 TGTGCCAGCAGGGGAAGGACAGGAGGAAACTATGGCTACACCTTC CASRGRTGGNYGYTF
17 TRBJ2-1 many TRBV7-9 . TGTGCCAGCAGCTCCCCGTTCGGAGCCTCCCCGGACAATGAGCAGTTCTTC CASSSPFGASPDNEQFF
17 TRBJ2-7 many TRBV14 TRBD1 TGTGCCAGCAGCCAAGGTCTTCGGGGACAGGGCCGCTACGAGCAGTACTTC CASSQGLRGQGRYEQYF
14 TRBJ2-7 many TRBV7-9 . TGTGCCAGCAGCTTAGCGTCCAGTACCTACGAGCAGTACTTC CASSLASSTYEQYF
14 TRBJ2-3 many TRBV20-1 TRBD2 TGCAGTGCCCCGAGTAGCGGGTCCACAGATACGCAGTATTTT CSAPSSGSTDTQYF
17 TRBJ1-1 many TRBV5-1 . TGCGCCAGCAGCCCCTCAAATCAAGGCCGGGTAGGCACTGAAGCTTTCTTT CASSPSNQGRVGTEAFF
13 TRBJ2-2 . TRBV20-1 . TGCAGTGCGCCAATGGCGGACACCGCGGAGCTGTTTTTT CSAPMADTAELFF
18 TRBJ2-1 many TRBV5-6 . TGTGCCAGCAGCTTGTTTGCCTTCCCTGGACACGCGAACAATGAGCAGTTCTTC CASSLFAFPGHANNEQFF
14 TRBJ2-7 many TRBV5-1 . TGCGCCAGCAGCTTCAGCCAGGGAATCTACGAGCAGTACTTC CASSFSQGIYEQYF
12 TRBJ2-3 . TRBV3-1 . TGTGCCAGCAGCCAAGTGGAGAATACGCAGTATTTT CASSQVENTQYF
14 TRBJ2-1 many TRBV7-9 . TGTGCCAGCAGCTTAGTAGGGGTGGGCGATGAGCAGTTCTTC CASSLVGVGDEQFF
14 TRBJ1-2 . TRBV29-1 . TGCAGCGTTGACGGGGCGAAATTCGACTATGGCTACACCTTC CSVDGAKFDYGYTF
21 TRBJ2-5 many TRBV4-1 TRBD2 TGCGCCAGCAGCCAAGTGGGGGGACTAGCGTACCCCCGTGAACCCCAAGAGACCCAGTACTTC CASSQVGGLAYPREPQETQYF
11 TRBJ2-1 few TRBV7-9 TRBD2 TGTGCCAGCAGCGAAGCGGGGAAGCCCTTCTTC CASSEAGKPFF